These T cell receptor beta chains were read from a single sample in a study of control samples from healthy donors and cancer patients. Measured with immunoSEQ multiplex PCR; TCRdb has only the in-frame clones, and not every one. This sample has under 65,000 clones; about nine tenths occur once, and the top ten carry more than 1%. The sample consisted of PBMCs. These receptors originate from a woman aged 45-65 years with colorectal cancer. Each CDR3 is given with its conserved first and last residue. Each record gives: V gene, D gene, J gene, clone size, CDR3 protein, CDR3 DNA. The D gene is left open where the match is weak. The size entry is marked missing in some rows and otherwise reads once, few, many or a size class.

TRBV5-1	NA	TRBJ1-1	NA	CASSFSGDTEAFF	TGCGCCAGCAGCTTCTCTGGGGACACTGAAGCTTTCTTT
TRBV12-5	NA	TRBJ1-5	NA	CASGWKYQPQHF	TGTGCTAGTGGTTGGAAGTATCAGCCCCAGCATTTT
TRBV3-1/TRBV3-2	NA	TRBJ2-3	NA	CASSQARADTQYF	TGTGCCAGCAGCCAAGCACGGGCAGATACGCAGTATTTT
TRBV6-1	TRBD1	TRBJ1-1	NA	CASIGQGTTEAFF	TGTGCCAGCATCGGACAGGGGACCACTGAAGCTTTCTTT
TRBV30	NA	TRBJ2-7	NA	CAWAIMDEQYF	TGTGCCTGGGCTATCATGGACGAGCAGTACTTC
TRBV7-8	TRBD2	TRBJ2-2	NA	CASSTGTSVPGELFF	TGTGCCAGCAGCACCGGGACTAGCGTTCCCGGGGAGCTGTTTTTT
TRBV18	NA	TRBJ2-6	NA	CASSPFRDGDLGSGANVLTF	TGTGCCAGCTCACCGTTCCGGGACGGTGACCTCGGGTCTGGGGCCAACGTCCTGACTTTC
TRBV18	NA	TRBJ1-1	NA	CASSPPSILNTEAFF	TGTGCCAGCTCACCACCGAGTATCTTGAACACTGAAGCTTTCTTT
TRBV2	NA	TRBJ2-1	NA	CASRELEGSYEQFF	TGTGCCAGCAGGGAATTGGAGGGCTCCTATGAGCAGTTCTTC
TRBV7-9	TRBD1	TRBJ1-6	once	CASSSQQGSSPLHF	TGTGCCAGCAGCTCCCAACAGGGGAGTTCACCCCTCCACTTT
TRBV2	TRBD1	TRBJ2-5	NA	CASSSFGTGEETQYF	TGTGCCAGCAGTTCTTTCGGGACAGGGGAAGAGACCCAGTACTTC
TRBV20-1	NA	TRBJ2-2	NA	CSASTREAGELFF	TGCAGTGCTAGTACTAGGGAGGCCGGGGAGCTGTTTTTT
TRBV19	NA	TRBJ2-3	NA	CASRREEGTDTQYF	TGTGCCAGCCGAAGGGAGGAGGGCACAGATACGCAGTATTTT
TRBV5-1	NA	TRBJ2-5	once	CASSESQETQYF	TGCGCCAGTTCGGAATCTCAAGAGACCCAGTACTTC
TRBV7-8	NA	TRBJ2-7	NA	CASSSKGAFGPYEQYF	TGTGCCAGCAGCTCCAAAGGGGCGTTTGGGCCTTACGAGCAGTACTTC
TRBV25-1	NA	TRBJ1-4	NA	CASSEKGAGYEKLFF	TGTGCCAGCAGTGAGAAAGGGGCTGGGTATGAAAAACTGTTTTTT
TRBV25-1	NA	TRBJ2-1	NA	CASSDVDRSSYNEQFF	TGTGCCAGCAGTGACGTTGACAGGAGCTCCTACAATGAGCAGTTCTTC
TRBV5-6	TRBD1	TRBJ2-5	once	CASSPPGQGYETQYF	TGTGCCAGCAGCCCACCGGGACAGGGTTACGAGACCCAGTACTTC
TRBV7-2	TRBD2	TRBJ2-2	NA	CASSHWTSSTGELFF	TGTGCCAGCAGCCACTGGACTAGTAGCACCGGGGAGCTGTTTTTT
TRBV6-2/TRBV6-3	TRBD1	TRBJ1-5	NA	CASSQPGQSNQPQHF	TGTGCCAGCAGTCAACCGGGACAGAGCAATCAGCCCCAGCATTTT
TRBV2	NA	TRBJ1-1	NA	CASSAVENTEAFF	TGTGCCAGCAGTGCGGTGGAGAACACTGAAGCTTTCTTT
TRBV9	NA	TRBJ1-4	once	CASSVAGSSNEKLFF	TGTGCCAGCAGCGTAGCCGGGAGCTCTAATGAAAAACTGTTTTTT
TRBV19	NA	TRBJ1-5	NA	CASRGHSNQPQHF	TGTGCCAGTAGGGGGCACAGCAATCAGCCCCAGCATTTT
TRBV29-1	NA	TRBJ1-1	NA	CSVAVANTEAFF	TGCAGCGTTGCTGTGGCGAACACTGAAGCTTTCTTT
TRBV19	TRBD2	TRBJ2-3	NA	CASRPPSGGGATDTQYF	TGTGCCAGTCGCCCTCCATCCGGCGGGGGGGCCACAGATACGCAGTATTTT
TRBV3-1/TRBV3-2	TRBD1	TRBJ1-2	NA	CASSSDGTANYGYTF	TGTGCCAGCAGCTCAGACGGGACAGCAAACTATGGCTACACCTTC
TRBV6-6	NA	TRBJ2-3	once	CASSAQHGRSKDTQYF	TGTGCCAGCAGTGCCCAACACGGACGGTCCAAAGATACGCAGTATTTT
TRBV6-1	TRBD2	TRBJ2-2	NA	CASSEIVRLAGSRRTGELFF	TGTGCCAGCAGTGAAATAGTGCGGCTAGCGGGTAGTCGGCGCACCGGGGAGCTGTTTTTT
TRBV27	NA	TRBJ2-6	NA	CASSQTYSGANVLTF	TGTGCCAGCAGTCAAACGTACTCTGGGGCCAACGTCCTGACTTTC
TRBV6-1	NA	TRBJ2-3	once	CASSEYGGHNKQYF	TGTGCCAGCAGTGAATACGGCGGGCATAATAAGCAGTATTTT
TRBV5-4	TRBD2	TRBJ2-3	once	CASSLASSGGVDTQYF	TGTGCCAGCAGCTTGGCGTCGAGCGGGGGGGTGGATACGCAGTATTTT
TRBV5-1	TRBD1	TRBJ2-7	NA	CASSPWTGYEQYF	TGCGCCAGCAGCCCGTGGACAGGGTACGAGCAGTACTTC
TRBV6-6	NA	TRBJ1-1	NA	CASSPQLMNTEAFF	TGTGCCAGCAGCCCTCAACTGATGAACACTGAAGCTTTCTTT
TRBV9	NA	TRBJ1-1	NA	CASSVGLARPVTEAFF	TGTGCCAGCAGCGTAGGGTTGGCGAGGCCCGTCACTGAAGCTTTCTTT
TRBV28	NA	TRBJ2-7	NA	CASSRRTPGYSSYEQYF	TGTGCCAGCAGTAGAAGAACCCCAGGGTACAGCTCCTACGAGCAGTACTTC
TRBV21-1	NA	TRBJ1-5	NA	CASSKAGRTGKGISNQPQHF	TGTGCCAGCAGCAAAGCCGGAAGGACAGGGAAAGGCATTAGCAATCAGCCCCAGCATTTT
TRBV9	NA	TRBJ2-3	NA	CASSVSRQGTQYF	TGTGCCAGCAGCGTATCTAGGCAGGGTACGCAGTATTTT
TRBV13	NA	TRBJ2-7	NA	CASSPLGDQGDEQYF	TGTGCCAGCAGCCCTTTGGGGGATCAAGGGGACGAGCAGTACTTC
TRBV12-3/TRBV12-4	NA	TRBJ1-2	NA	CASSLLRGYGYTF	TGTGCCAGCAGTTTATTACGGGGATATGGCTACACCTTC
TRBV24-1	NA	TRBJ2-5	once	CATSPGVGGRETQYF	TGTGCCACCAGTCCAGGGGTCGGAGGGCGAGAGACCCAGTACTTC
TRBV6-5	NA	TRBJ1-2	NA	CASISTGHYGYTF	TGTGCCAGCATCTCGACGGGACACTATGGCTACACCTTC
TRBV29-1	NA	TRBJ2-6	NA	CSVGFLGSGANVLTF	TGCAGCGTTGGTTTCTTGGGCTCTGGGGCCAACGTCCTGACTTTC
TRBV18	TRBD1	TRBJ1-5	NA	CASSPGQVGENQPQHF	TGTGCCAGCTCACCAGGACAGGTTGGGGAAAATCAGCCCCAGCATTTT
TRBV5-1	NA	TRBJ2-6	NA	CASSLDSLLPGANVLTF	TGCGCCAGCAGCTTGGATTCTCTCCTCCCTGGGGCCAACGTCCTGACTTTC
TRBV10-3	NA	TRBJ2-1	once	CARGGQGDHILYNEQFF	TGTGCCCGAGGGGGGCAGGGCGATCACATCCTATACAATGAGCAGTTCTTC